The following is a T cell receptor beta chain sequence with its context. Its target is unknown. The sample belongs to a study of T cell repertoires in cytomegalovirus infection. The wider study: An indication of both CMV infection and matching HLA type came from public TCR beta signatures.

Using its own MiXCR run on the reads, TCRdb lists one record per CDR3 protein. The data hold 550,000 to 700,000 distinct CDR3 sequences, with approximately 40% observed a single time. V dropped 6 bases and J dropped 2; count of bases not matched to a gene: 8. Germline loops: CDR1 MNHEY, CDR2 SVGEGT. The CDR3 is made up of 16 amino acids. The source material was cultured PBMCs, sampled from culture after CMV antigen stimulation. The clonotype comes from a human donor in good health (CMV status not recorded). Some clones in this sample may be carry-over from other donors' samples. This chain uses TRBV6-2 or TRBV6-3 with TRBJ1-5; 9 bases are shared with TRBD1. CDR3 residues: CASRRKQGAGNQPQHF. The DNA for the CDR3 is TGTGCCAGCAGACGGAAACAGGGGGCAGGCAATCAGCCCCAGCATTTT.